These 22 T cell receptor beta chains were sequenced from one sample in a study of blood T cell repertoires in COVID-19. The method was immunoSEQ multiplex PCR; TCRdb's version includes in-frame clones alone and lacks a portion of them. The sample lists approximately 200,000 clones, roughly 77% occurring once. Material: PBMCs or T cells enriched from blood (not recorded which). These receptors all come from a man aged 40-55 years who had recovered from COVID-19.

The V call is TRBV24-1, the J call TRBJ2-2; a weak D match, TRBD1 (5 bases). This CDR3 is 14 amino acids long. Trimming took 5 bases from V and 3 from J, leaving 9 bases between them. Germline CDR1 and CDR2: KGHDR and SFDVKD. CDR3 in amino acids: CATSGPRDTGELFF. CDR3 bases: TGTGCCACCAGTGGACCCAGGGACACCGGGGAGCTGTTTTTT.

V and J are TRBV6-5 and TRBJ2-1; 8 bases line up with TRBD2. In germline, CDR1 is MNHEY, CDR2 SVGAGI. V dropped 5 bases and J dropped 4; count of bases not matched to a gene: 7. The CDR3 is made up of 15 amino acids. CDR3 region: CASSPRGARYNEQFF. The CDR3 DNA is TGTGCCAGCAGTCCGCGGGGGGCACGGTACAATGAGCAGTTCTTC.

This clone was seen only a few times. The V gene is TRBV5-1, the J gene TRBJ2-6, with D unresolved. Trimming shortened V by 0 bases and J by 0 bases, and 10 bases separated the two germline ends. Looked up from germline, CDR1 is SGHRS and CDR2 is YFSETQ. This CDR3 is built from 17 residues. The CDR3 reads CASSLGFSSSGANVLTF. The CDR3 bases are TGCGCCAGCAGCTTGGGGTTTTCGAGCTCTGGGGCCAACGTCCTGACTTTC.

The J gene is TRBJ1-2, the V gene TRBV11-1; D perhaps matches TRBD1 (5 bases). The V and J ends lost 1 base and 2 bases respectively, with 5 bases between them. Looked up from germline, CDR1 is SGHAT and CDR2 is FQDESV (reference sequence). This CDR3 has 13 amino acids. The CDR3 reads CASSLEGNYGYTF. The DNA of the CDR3 is TGTGCCAGCAGCTTAGAGGGGAACTATGGCTACACCTTC.

The chain joins TRBV4-1 to TRBJ1-3; D call uncertain. Germline V CDR1 and CDR2: MGHRA, YSYEKL. Trimming left V 5 bases short and J 1 base short, with 6 bases between. The length of the CDR3 is 13 residues. Here the CDR3 reads CASSRGSGNTIYF. The CDR3 DNA reads TGCGCCAGCAGCAGAGGGTCTGGAAACACCATATATTTT.

The chain uses TRBV7-9 and TRBJ2-7; TRBD2 is a possible D gene (6 bases). This CDR3 comprises 16 residues. Deletions cut 1 base from V and 1 base from J, with 14 bases between. Germline V gene lookup returns CDR1 SEHNR and CDR2 FQNEAQ (reference sequence). CDR3 nucleotide sequence: TGTGCCAGCAGCTTAGGGGACTCCCTGGGTTCCTACGAGCAGTACTTC. Residues: CASSLGDSLGSYEQYF.

CDR3 region: CASSPRLAGRYEQYF. The CDR3 DNA sequence: TGTGCCAGTAGTCCTAGACTAGCGGGGCGCTACGAGCAGTACTTC. V and J are TRBV19 and TRBJ2-7, with 11 bases aligning to TRBD2. CDR1 is LNHDA and CDR2 is SQIVND in the germline V gene (reference sequence). The CDR3 extends over 15 amino acids. The V gene end was trimmed by 5 bases and the J gene end by 3 bases; junction bases not matched to a gene: 6.

This clone has a handful of counts. This chain joins TRBV18 and TRBJ1-2; D gene unclear. CDR1 is KGHSH, CDR2 LQKENI, per germline. The CDR3 extends over 12 amino acids. V lost 3 bases and J 6 bases, leaving 8 bases between the germline ends. CDR3 sequence: CASSPETNGYTF. The CDR3 DNA follows: TGTGCCAGCTCACCTGAAACAAATGGCTACACCTTC.

V gene TRBV30 combines with J gene TRBJ2-1; 11 nucleotides agree with TRBD2. Trimming cost V 5 bases and J 3 bases; bases outside gene matches: 12. This CDR3 comprises 17 residues. Germline V gene sequence: CDR1 GTSNPN, CDR2 SVGIG (reference sequence). The CDR3 here is CAWGGQAGTSGYNEQFF. The CDR3 region has the DNA TGTGCCTGGGGGGGACAGGCCGGGACTAGCGGCTACAATGAGCAGTTCTTC.

This clone was picked up one time. The V call is TRBV3-1 (or the pseudogene TRBV3-2), the J call TRBJ2-5; 9 nucleotides line up with TRBD2. V shed 0 bases, J shed 11 bases, and the junction held 10 bases outside the gene matches. Germline CDR1 reads LGHDT; CDR2 reads YNNKEL (reference sequence). This CDR3 is 15 amino acids long. CDR3 sequence (DNA): TGTGCCAGCAGCCAAGAGTCCAGCGGGGGGCTGGTTCAGTACTTC. Its translation: CASSQESSGGLVQYF.

The count of this clone is one. The rearrangement uses TRBV2 and TRBJ2-7, with TRBD1 identical over 9 bases. This CDR3 region has 13 residues. Germline values: CDR1 SNHLY, CDR2 FYNNEI. The V and J ends lost 6 bases and 11 bases, in that order; junction bases with no gene match: 11. CDR3 bases: TGTGCCAGCAGGGGGGACAGGGCCGCCGGGAAGTACTTC. Translation: CASRGDRAAGKYF.

Comment on this clone: A far larger clone is off by one base, so a read error is likely. The chain couples TRBV2 to TRBJ1-2; 9 bases agree with TRBD1. Germline V gives CDR1 SNHLY, CDR2 FYNNEI. J was trimmed by 6 bases and V by 4 bases; bases with no gene match: 3. The CDR3 length is 13 residues. The CDR3 loop is CASSARTGDGYTF. DNA for the CDR3: TGTGCCAGCAGTGCCAGGACAGGGGATGGCTACACCTTC.

CDR3: CASSKGQRNEKLFF. The CDR3 coding sequence is TGTGCCAGTAGTAAGGGACAGCGAAATGAAAAACTGTTTTTT. The genes are TRBV19 and TRBJ1-4; 7 bases are shared with TRBD1. The CDR3 is 14 amino acids. Germline lookup yields CDR1 LNHDA and CDR2 SQIVND (reference sequence). The V gene end was trimmed by 4 bases and the J gene end by 5 bases; junction bases not matched to a gene: 4.

Only a few counts were recorded for this clone. This chain joins TRBV7-3 and TRBJ1-6; 7 positions agree with TRBD1. In germline, CDR1 is SGHTA, CDR2 FQGTGA. The CDR3 loop spans 18 amino acids. The junction had 11 bases not matched to a gene; V was cut back by 6 bases and J by 0 bases. CDR3 bases: TGTGCCAGCAGAACCGGACAGGATAGAAGCTCCTATAATTCACCCCTCCACTTT. Amino acids: CASRTGQDRSSYNSPLHF. The entire variable domain, with the rest obtained from reference TRBV7-3 and TRBJ1-6, is as follows: GAGVSQTPSNKVTEKGKYVELRCDPISGHTALYWYRQSLGQGPEFLIYFQGTGAADDSGLPNDRFFAVRPEGSVSTLKIQRTERGDSAVYLCASRTGQDRSSYNSPLHFGNGTRLTVT.

As to this clone: Other DNA sequences within the sample encode an identical CDR3. The chain carries TRBV9 and TRBJ1-2, with 8 nucleotides matching TRBD1. The junction had 3 bases not matched to a gene; V was cut back by 0 bases and J by 2 bases. This CDR3 has 15 amino acids. CDR1 SGDLS and CDR2 YYNGEE come from the germline V gene. The CDR3 DNA is TGTGCCAGCAGCGTAGGTGCAGGGGGCAACTATGGCTACACCTTC. Protein product: CASSVGAGGNYGYTF.

V is TRBV19 and J is TRBJ1-1; D is undetermined. The germline CDR1 and CDR2 sequences are LNHDA and SQIVND (reference sequence). There are 14 residues in the CDR3. Trimming stripped 3 bases from V and 6 bases from J, with 14 bases between. CDR3 sequence reads: CASSIGPAGSEAFF. Written as DNA, the CDR3 is TGTGCCAGTAGTATCGGTCCTGCGGGGTCTGAAGCTTTCTTT.

CDR3 amino acids: CATSRDEGRNYGYTF. Written as DNA, the CDR3 is TGTGCCACCAGCAGAGACGAAGGCAGGAACTATGGCTACACCTTC. The J gene is TRBJ1-2, the V gene TRBV15; the D is unclear. This CDR3 region has 15 residues. CDR1 and CDR2 (germline): LNHNV, YYDKDF (reference sequence). Trimming took 0 bases from V and 2 from J, leaving 10 bases between them. The complete variable domain, with remaining parts taken from reference TRBV15 and TRBJ1-2, reads DAMVIQNPRYQVTQFGKPVTLSCSQTLNHNVMYWYQQKSSQAPKLLFHYYDKDFNNEADTPDNFQSRRPNTSFCFLDIRSPGLGDTAMYLCATSRDEGRNYGYTFGSGTRLTVV.

This chain joins TRBV6-1 and TRBJ1-3; TRBD1 agrees at 9 bases. Germline V CDR1 and CDR2: MNHNS, SASEGT. The CDR3 extends over 16 amino acids. With V trimmed by 4 bases and J by 5 bases, 9 bases remained unmatched. The CDR3 bases are TGTGCCAGCAGTGCCGGGACAGGGAATTTTAGAAACACCATATATTTT. The encoded protein is CASSAGTGNFRNTIYF.

The rearrangement uses TRBV6-2 or TRBV6-3 and TRBJ1-2, with D unclear. V was shortened by 6 bases and J by 0 bases, with 11 bases between the two germline ends. Germline-derived CDR1 and CDR2 are MNHEY and SVGEGT. This CDR3 comprises 14 residues. The CDR3 DNA sequence: TGTGCCAGCAGCCCGCGATCGACTAACTATGGCTACACCTTC. The encoded protein is CASSPRSTNYGYTF.

The chain has TRBV7-2 and TRBJ1-2, with TRBD1 matching 7 bases. V shed 5 bases and J 7 bases; nucleotides not matched to a gene: 4. This CDR3 region has 12 residues. Germline V gene lookup returns CDR1 SGHTA and CDR2 FQGNSA. The CDR3: CASSRDRVGYTF. As DNA, the CDR3 is TGTGCCAGCAGCCGAGACAGGGTTGGCTACACCTTC.

The chain is built from TRBV6-1 and TRBJ1-1; D is unclear. The CDR3 loop spans 13 amino acids. CDR1 MNHNS and CDR2 SASEGT come from the germline V gene. V shed 1 base and J shed 1 base, with 4 bases lying between them. The CDR3 loop is CASSEGANTEAFF. DNA for the CDR3: TGTGCCAGCAGTGAAGGCGCGAACACTGAAGCTTTCTTT.

A few counts support this clone. The sample has other DNA sequences that encode this CDR3 too. The chain joins TRBV12-3 or TRBV12-4 to TRBJ2-7, with D perhaps matching TRBD1 (6 bases). The CDR3 loop spans 12 amino acids. With 5 bases removed from V and 3 bases from J, the gap between germline ends came to 8 bases. CDR3 sequence (DNA): TGTGCCAGCAGTCCACAGGGCTACGAGCAGTACTTC. It codes for CASSPQGYEQYF.